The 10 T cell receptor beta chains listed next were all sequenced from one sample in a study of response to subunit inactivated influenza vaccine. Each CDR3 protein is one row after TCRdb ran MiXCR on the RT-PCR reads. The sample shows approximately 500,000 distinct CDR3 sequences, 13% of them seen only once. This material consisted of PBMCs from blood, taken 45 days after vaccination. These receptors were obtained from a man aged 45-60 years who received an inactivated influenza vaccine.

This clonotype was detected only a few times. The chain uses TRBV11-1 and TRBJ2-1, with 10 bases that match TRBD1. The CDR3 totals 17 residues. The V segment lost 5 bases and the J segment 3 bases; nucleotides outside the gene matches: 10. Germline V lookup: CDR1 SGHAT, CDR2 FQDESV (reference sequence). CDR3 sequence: CASSTRQGARGYNEQFF. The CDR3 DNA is TGTGCCAGCAGCACTCGACAGGGGGCGCGGGGCTACAATGAGCAGTTCTTC.

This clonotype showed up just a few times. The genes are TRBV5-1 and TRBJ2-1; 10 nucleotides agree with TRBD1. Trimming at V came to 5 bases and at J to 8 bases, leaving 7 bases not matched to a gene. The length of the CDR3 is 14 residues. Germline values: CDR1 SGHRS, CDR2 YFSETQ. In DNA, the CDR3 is TGCGCCAGCAGTGGGACAGGGGATGGCGATGAGCAGTTCTTC. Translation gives CASSGTGDGDEQFF.

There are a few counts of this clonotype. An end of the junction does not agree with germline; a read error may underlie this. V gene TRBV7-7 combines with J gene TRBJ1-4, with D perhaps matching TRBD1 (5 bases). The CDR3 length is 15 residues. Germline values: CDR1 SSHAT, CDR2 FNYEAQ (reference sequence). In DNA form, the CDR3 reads TGTGCTAGCAGCTTAACTTCAGGGAGGAACGAAAAACTGTTTTTT. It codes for CASSLTSGRNEKLFF.

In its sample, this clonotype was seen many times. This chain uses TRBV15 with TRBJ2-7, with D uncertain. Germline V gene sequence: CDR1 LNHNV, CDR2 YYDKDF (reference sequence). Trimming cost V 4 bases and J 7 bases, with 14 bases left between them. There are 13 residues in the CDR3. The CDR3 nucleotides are TGTGCCACCAGCACTCGGACGCTTCGGGAGCAGTACTTC. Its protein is CATSTRTLREQYF.

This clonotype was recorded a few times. This chain's CDR3 is CASSLQGIDNEQFF. CDR3 DNA: TGCGCCAGCAGCTTGCAGGGGATCGACAATGAGCAGTTCTTC. The chain links TRBV5-1 to TRBJ2-1, with a possible D match to TRBD1 (6 bases). Germline-derived CDR1 and CDR2 are SGHRS and YFSETQ. The CDR3 is 14 residues long. With 1 base removed from V and 5 bases from J, the gap between germline ends came to 10 bases.

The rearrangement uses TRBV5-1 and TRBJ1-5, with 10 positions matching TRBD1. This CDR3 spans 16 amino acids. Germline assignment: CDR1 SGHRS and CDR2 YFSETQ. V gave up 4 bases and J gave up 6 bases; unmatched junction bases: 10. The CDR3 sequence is CASSLDGTGVFQPQHF. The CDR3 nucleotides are TGCGCCAGCAGCCTAGATGGGACAGGGGTATTTCAGCCCCAGCATTTT.

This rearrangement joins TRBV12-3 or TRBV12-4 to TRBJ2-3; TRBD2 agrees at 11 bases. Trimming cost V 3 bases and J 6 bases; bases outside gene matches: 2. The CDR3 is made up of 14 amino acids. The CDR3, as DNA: TGTGCCAGCAGTTTTCGGACTAGCGGGGATACGCAGTATTTT. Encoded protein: CASSFRTSGDTQYF.

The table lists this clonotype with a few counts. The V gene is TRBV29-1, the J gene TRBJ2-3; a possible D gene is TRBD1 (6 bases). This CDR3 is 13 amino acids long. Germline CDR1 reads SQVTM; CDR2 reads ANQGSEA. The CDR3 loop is CTVEDSHTDTQYF. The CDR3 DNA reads TGCACCGTAGAGGACAGCCACACAGATACGCAGTATTTT.

CDR3 DNA: TGTGCCAGCATCCCCTGGCCAGGCATTAACTATGGCTACACCTTC. Residues: CASIPWPGINYGYTF. The V and J genes are TRBV7-2 and TRBJ1-2; D call uncertain. The germline V and J ends were trimmed by 7 bases and 1 base, with 16 bases remaining between them. CDR1 is SGHTA and CDR2 is FQGNSA in the germline V gene. CDR3 length equals 15 residues.

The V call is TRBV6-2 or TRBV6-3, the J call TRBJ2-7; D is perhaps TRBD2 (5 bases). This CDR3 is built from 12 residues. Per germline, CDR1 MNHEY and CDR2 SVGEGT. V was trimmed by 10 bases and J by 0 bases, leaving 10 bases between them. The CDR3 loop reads CATLGISYEQYF. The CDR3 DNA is TGTGCCACTCTCGGGATCTCCTACGAGCAGTACTTC.